This TCR beta chain comes out of a study of cytomegalovirus exposure and HLA in healthy donors. Study-wide context: Earlier results showed approximately 110 million unique TCR beta sequences derived from roughly 200 million T cells. HLA-typed donors were the source of around 85 million unique TCRs held in an early data release.

Study conclusions and caveats: Prediction of most subjects' HLA-A and HLA-B alleles by TCR beta sequences was reportedly accurate.

PCR was performed using 60 Vbeta and 13 Jbeta primers. The repertoire was sequenced with immunoSEQ multiplex PCR; TCRdb's copy has only in-frame clones and lacks some. The sample carries roughly 120,000 clones, about 79% recorded once. On this clone itself: What it recognizes is unknown.

CDR3 length equals 13 residues. In germline, CDR1 is MNHNY, CDR2 SVGAGI (reference sequence). Germline trimming cut 5 bases from V and 7 bases from J; bases unmatched to any gene: 5. The rearrangement uses TRBV6-6 and TRBJ1-5; 7 bases align to TRBD1. Sequencing was done on a sample of PBMCs. The receptor comes from a woman aged 18-29 years in good health and CMV-seropositive. The CDR3 DNA reads as TGTGCCAGCAGTAACAGGGGTGGGCAGCCCCAGCATTTT. Its protein is CASSNRGGQPQHF.